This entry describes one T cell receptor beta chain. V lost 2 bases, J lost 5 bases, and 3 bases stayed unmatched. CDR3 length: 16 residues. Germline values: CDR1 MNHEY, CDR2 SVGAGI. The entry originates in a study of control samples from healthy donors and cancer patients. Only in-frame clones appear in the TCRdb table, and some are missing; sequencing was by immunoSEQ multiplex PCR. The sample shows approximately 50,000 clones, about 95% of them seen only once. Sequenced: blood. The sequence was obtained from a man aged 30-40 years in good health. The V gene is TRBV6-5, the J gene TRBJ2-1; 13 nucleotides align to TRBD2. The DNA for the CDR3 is TGTGCCAGCAGTTACGCGGGACTAGCGGGAAACAATGAGCAGTTCTTC. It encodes CASSYAGLAGNNEQFF.